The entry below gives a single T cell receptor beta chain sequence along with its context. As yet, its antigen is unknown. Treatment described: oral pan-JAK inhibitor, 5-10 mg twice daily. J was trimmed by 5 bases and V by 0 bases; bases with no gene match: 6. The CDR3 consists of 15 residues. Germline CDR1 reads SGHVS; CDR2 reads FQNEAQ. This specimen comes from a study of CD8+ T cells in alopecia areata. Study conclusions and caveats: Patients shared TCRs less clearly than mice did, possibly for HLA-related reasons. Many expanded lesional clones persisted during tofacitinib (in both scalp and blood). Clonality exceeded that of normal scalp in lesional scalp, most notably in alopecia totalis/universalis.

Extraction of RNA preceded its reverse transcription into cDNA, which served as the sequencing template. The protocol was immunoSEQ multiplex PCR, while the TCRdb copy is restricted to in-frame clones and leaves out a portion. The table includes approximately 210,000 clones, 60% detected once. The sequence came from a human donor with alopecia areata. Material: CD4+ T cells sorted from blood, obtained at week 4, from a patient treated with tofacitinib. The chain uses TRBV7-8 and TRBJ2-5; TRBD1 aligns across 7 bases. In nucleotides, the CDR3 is TGTGCCAGCAGCTTAGCGCTTCGGACAGGCGAGACCCAGTACTTC. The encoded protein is CASSLALRTGETQYF.